Presented here are 20 T cell receptor beta chains from one specimen sequenced in a study of cytomegalovirus exposure and HLA in healthy donors. The PCR employed 60 Vbeta primers together with 13 Jbeta primers. Only in-frame clones appear in the TCRdb table, and some are missing; sequencing was by immunoSEQ multiplex PCR. The sample comprises approximately 92,000 clones, about 70% of which are singletons, and almost 8.5% rests with the top ten. Sequences were obtained from PBMCs. These receptors came from a man between 60 and 70 years old in good health and CMV-seronegative.

This chain uses TRBV5-6 with TRBJ2-7, with TRBD2 as a possible D gene (6 bases). This CDR3 is 16 amino acids long. Germline loops: CDR1 SGHDT, CDR2 YYEEEE. Trimming cost V 4 bases and J 3 bases, with 20 bases left between them. Here the CDR3 reads CASSRFTSPDGYEQYF. In nucleotides, the CDR3 is TGTGCCAGCAGCCGATTCACTAGCCCCGACGGCTACGAGCAGTACTTC.

The chain employs TRBV5-8 and TRBJ2-7; D is unresolved. CDR1 and CDR2 (germline): SGHTS, YDEGEE. The CDR3 runs 11 residues. Trimming stripped 3 bases from V and 3 bases from J, with 4 bases between. Written as DNA, the CDR3 is TGTGCCAGCAGCTCCAACTACGAGCAGTACTTC. It yields the protein CASSSNYEQYF.

In its sample, this clone was seen a few times. This chain connects TRBV5-1 to TRBJ2-3, with 7 nucleotides matching TRBD2. Germline V gives CDR1 SGHRS, CDR2 YFSETQ. CDR3 length equals 15 residues. V gave up 4 bases and J gave up 0 bases; unmatched junction bases: 5. The DNA for the CDR3 is TGCGCCAGCAGCCGCAGCGGGGCTAGCACAGATACGCAGTATTTT. As protein: CASSRSGASTDTQYF.

The chain uses TRBV30 and TRBJ2-7, with TRBD1 matching over 8 bases. The V gene end was trimmed by 3 bases and the J gene end by 2 bases; junction bases not matched to a gene: 9. CDR3 length: 15 amino acids. CDR1 is GTSNPN, CDR2 SVGIG, per germline (reference sequence). CDR3 in amino acids: CAWSRGGTGAYEQYF. For the CDR3, the DNA is TGTGCCTGGAGCAGGGGTGGGACAGGAGCCTACGAGCAGTACTTC. Looking up the rest from reference TRBV30 and TRBJ2-7 gives the full variable domain: SQTIHQWPATLVQPVGSPLSLECTVEGTSNPNLYWYRQAAGRGLQLLFYSVGIGQISSEVPQNLSASRPQDRQFILSSKKLLLSDSGFYLCAWSRGGTGAYEQYFGPGTRLTVT.

The J gene is TRBJ1-5, the V gene TRBV15; a possible D gene is TRBD1 (5 bases). Trimming pared 0 bases from V and 7 bases from J, leaving 22 bases between. Per germline, CDR1 LNHNV and CDR2 YYDKDF (reference sequence). CDR3 length: 18 amino acids. The CDR3 nucleotides are TGTGCCACCAGCAGAGAATTGAAGGGAAAGGGGCTTCGACAGCCCCAGCATTTT. Its translation is CATSRELKGKGLRQPQHF.

This sequence joins TRBV27 and TRBJ2-5; 10 nucleotides align to TRBD2. Trimming took 8 bases from V and 7 from J; bases not matched to a gene: 16. This CDR3 region has 16 residues. CDR1 and CDR2 (germline): MNHEY, SMNVEV (reference sequence). CDR3 DNA sequence: TGTGCCAGCGGTAGGATTAGCGGGGGGACCAGAGGGACCCAGTACTTC. Its translation: CASGRISGGTRGTQYF.

The chain employs TRBV29-1 and TRBJ1-1, with D unresolved. Per the germline V gene, CDR1 is SQVTM and CDR2 is ANQGSEA. The V gene lost 0 bases and the J gene lost 5 bases, with 10 bases spanning the gap. CDR3 length: 13 residues. CDR3 coding DNA: TGCAGCGTTGAAGAAACGGGAGGGACTGAAGCTTTCTTT. Translating it yields CSVEETGGTEAFF.

This sequence joins TRBV6-6 and TRBJ1-6; 7 bases are shared with TRBD1. This CDR3 region has 16 residues. The V gene's germline CDR1 is MNHNY and CDR2 SVGAGI (reference sequence). V gave up 5 bases and J gave up 2 bases; unmatched junction bases: 6. The CDR3 sequence: CASSNRRGPYNSPLHF. In DNA form, the CDR3 reads TGTGCCAGCAGTAACCGGAGGGGGCCCTATAATTCACCCCTCCACTTT.

CDR3: CASSLGGSSNTGELFF. The DNA for the CDR3 is TGCGCCAGCAGCTTGGGCGGCAGCTCGAACACCGGGGAGCTGTTTTTT. The chain joins TRBV5-1 to TRBJ2-2; no definite D call. The V end lost 0 bases, the J end lost 0 bases, and 9 bases lay between the germline ends. CDR1 is SGHRS and CDR2 is YFSETQ in the germline V gene. The CDR3 contains 16 residues.

This rearrangement joins TRBV11-2 to TRBJ1-3; D is unresolved. V was pared by 3 bases and J by 4 bases, with 4 bases between. Germline V lookup: CDR1 SGHAT, CDR2 FQNNGV. The CDR3 is 12 amino acids. The chain's CDR3 is CASSFGGNTIYF. In DNA, the CDR3 is TGTGCCAGCAGCTTTGGCGGAAACACCATATATTTT.

This clone occurred a few times. The chain couples TRBV11-2 to TRBJ2-7; 11 bases are a match to TRBD2. This CDR3 comprises 18 residues. The germline V gene has CDR1 SGHAT and CDR2 FQNNGV. J gave up 1 base and V 1 base, and 9 bases lay outside the gene matches. The CDR3 here is CASSLAPTSGSVSYEQYF. The CDR3 DNA is TGTGCCAGCAGCTTAGCGCCAACTAGCGGGAGCGTATCCTACGAGCAGTACTTC.

The V and J genes are TRBV10-1 and TRBJ2-1; 8 bases line up with TRBD2. Unmatched junction bases numbered 0, after V lost 5 bases and J lost 0 bases. CDR3 length: 14 amino acids. The germline V gene encodes CDR1 WNHNN and CDR2 SYGVQD (reference sequence). The CDR3 DNA reads TGCGCCAGCAGTAGCGGGAGCTCCTACAATGAGCAGTTCTTC. Residues: CASSSGSSYNEQFF.

This clone has a handful of counts. V and J are TRBV5-4 and TRBJ2-2; 11 nucleotides line up with TRBD2. The V gene's germline CDR1 is SGHNT and CDR2 YYREEE (reference sequence). V trimming: 2 bases; J trimming: 1 base; junction bases outside the gene matches: 1. The CDR3 has 16 amino acids. The CDR3 loop reads CASSFGLAGNTGELFF. In nucleotides, the CDR3 is TGTGCCAGCAGCTTTGGACTAGCGGGGAACACCGGGGAGCTGTTTTTT.

The V and J genes are TRBV19 and TRBJ2-7; 9 nucleotides line up with TRBD2. This CDR3 is built from 15 residues. Germline V CDR1 and CDR2: LNHDA, SQIVND (reference sequence). V gave up 8 bases and J gave up 6 bases; unmatched junction bases: 14. The CDR3 nucleotides are TGTGCCAGTCGATTACGTAGCGGGAGAGACGGCGAGCAGTACTTC. This sequence encodes CASRLRSGRDGEQYF.

The rearrangement links TRBV5-8 to TRBJ2-7, with 7 bases fitting TRBD1. V shed 2 bases and J 9 bases; nucleotides not matched to a gene: 11. Germline loops: CDR1 SGHTS, CDR2 YDEGEE. The CDR3 contains 14 residues. The CDR3 DNA reads TGTGCCAGCAGCTTTGCCGACAGGGTCGGAGGGCAGTACTTC. This sequence encodes CASSFADRVGGQYF.

The chain joins TRBV7-2 to TRBJ1-2; 10 bases line up with TRBD1. CDR3 length: 15 amino acids. J gave up 4 bases and V 3 bases, and 5 bases lay outside the gene matches. CDR1 and CDR2 from the germline V gene are SGHTA and FQGNSA. The CDR3 DNA follows: TGTGCCAGCAGCTTGGACAGGGGGTCCCCCTATGGCTACACCTTC. Its translation is CASSLDRGSPYGYTF.

The rearrangement joins TRBV5-4 to TRBJ2-1; tentative D call: TRBD1 (6 bases). Per the germline V gene, CDR1 is SGHNT and CDR2 is YYREEE (reference sequence). Trimming cost V 1 base and J 4 bases, with 6 bases left between them. The CDR3 spans 13 residues. The CDR3 DNA reads TGTGCCAGCAGCTTGCAGGGGTACAATGAGCAGTTCTTC. Translating gives CASSLQGYNEQFF.

This sequence joins TRBV5-1 and TRBJ2-3; 10 bases fit TRBD1. This CDR3 is built from 16 residues. Per germline, CDR1 SGHRS and CDR2 YFSETQ. The trim removed 4 bases at V and 1 base at J, leaving 6 bases unmatched. CDR3 in amino acids: CASSGWDRGGTDTQYF. CDR3 DNA sequence: TGCGCCAGCAGCGGTTGGGACAGGGGAGGCACAGATACGCAGTATTTT.

V is TRBV2 and J is TRBJ2-7; a weak D match, TRBD1 (5 bases). Germline loops: CDR1 SNHLY, CDR2 FYNNEI. The CDR3 is 12 amino acids. The ends were cut back, 6 bases at V and 2 bases at J, with 8 bases in the middle. CDR3 nucleotides: TGTGCCAGCAGAGGGGCCGCCTACGAGCAGTACTTC. Translation: CASRGAAYEQYF.

V and J are TRBV6-5 and TRBJ1-5; 10 nucleotides match TRBD1. The CDR3 sequence is 16 residues long. CDR1 and CDR2 from the germline V gene are MNHEY and SVGAGI. Losses at the gene ends were 4 bases for V and 3 bases for J; bases not matched to a gene: 6. The CDR3 DNA follows: TGTGCCAGCAGTTCACCGGGACAGGGGTTCAATCAGCCCCAGCATTTT. Translation: CASSSPGQGFNQPQHF.